This T cell receptor (beta chain) comes out of a study of blood T cell repertoires in COVID-19. Study details: T cells, B-cell-depleted T cells, or PBMCs provided the cDNA or gDNA that served as material.

Losses at the gene ends were 4 bases for V and 4 bases for J; bases not matched to a gene: 4. The CDR3 is made up of 15 amino acids. CDR1 and CDR2 (germline): SGHTA, FQGNSA. Generated by immunoSEQ multiplex PCR, the TCRdb table keeps only in-frame clones and is missing some. The sample holds about 120,000 clones, 87% seen once. This clonotype was obtained from a human donor in a cohort sampled during active COVID-19. V usage is TRBV7-2 and J usage is TRBJ2-7; 13 bases map to TRBD2. The sample consisted of peripheral blood. CDR3 DNA: TGTGCCAGCAGCTCGGGACTAGCGGGACTTTACGAGCAGTACTTC. This codes for CASSSGLAGLYEQYF. Combining the CDR3 with reference TRBV7-2 and TRBJ2-7 gives the whole variable domain GAGVSQSPSNKVTEKGKDVELRCDPISGHTALYWYRQSLGQGLEFLIYFQGNSAPDKSGLPSDRFSAERTGGSVSTLTIQRTQQEDSAVYLCASSSGLAGLYEQYFGPGTRLTVT.